Shown below are 23 T cell receptor beta chains from a single sample sequenced in a study of brain T cells in children with intractable seizures. Here immunoSEQ multiplex PCR was the method, and the copy in TCRdb shows in-frame clones only, minus some. The repertoire has 340,000 or so clones, roughly 93% of them found once; the top ten carry 5.7%. Time point noted: blood from clinic visit 5 months post-surgery; TSC patient then seizure free. The specimen was peripheral blood, collected more than 4 months after surgery. Receptors originate from a boy younger than two with tuberous sclerosis and intractable seizures.

V and J are TRBV7-9 and TRBJ1-1; 8 bases are shared with TRBD1. The V segment lost 1 base and the J segment 3 bases; nucleotides outside the gene matches: 7. Germline V lookup: CDR1 SEHNR, CDR2 FQNEAQ (reference sequence). The CDR3 loop spans 16 amino acids. CDR3: CASSLVRGQSDTEAFF. The CDR3, as DNA: TGTGCCAGCAGCTTAGTCAGGGGGCAGAGCGACACTGAAGCTTTCTTT.

The CDR3 spells CASSSLERGGDEQFF. Here the CDR3 DNA reads TGTGCCAGCAGCTCCCTTGAGCGGGGGGGCGATGAGCAGTTCTTC. The rearrangement links TRBV5-8 to TRBJ2-1; 10 bases are shared with TRBD2. The CDR3 consists of 15 residues. V shed 3 bases, J shed 8 bases, and the junction held 8 bases outside the gene matches. The germline V gene encodes CDR1 SGHTS and CDR2 YDEGEE.

This chain uses TRBV5-8 with TRBJ2-3; 14 positions agree with TRBD2. The CDR3 is made up of 18 amino acids. Trimming took 3 bases from V and 1 from J; bases not matched to a gene: 7. Germline lookup yields CDR1 SGHTS and CDR2 YDEGEE. The CDR3 is CASSWGLAGAKRTDTQYF. The CDR3 nucleotides read TGTGCCAGCAGCTGGGGACTAGCGGGGGCCAAGCGCACAGATACGCAGTATTTT.

The chain is built from TRBV3-1 (or the pseudogene TRBV3-2) and TRBJ2-5; 12 positions agree with TRBD2. In germline, CDR1 is LGHDT, CDR2 YNNKEL (reference sequence). The V gene end was trimmed by 2 bases and the J gene end by 5 bases; junction bases not matched to a gene: 9. This CDR3 has 17 amino acids. Written as DNA, the CDR3 is TGTGCCAGCAGCCAAAGGACTAGCGGGGTAGGGCGGGAGACCCAGTACTTC. Translating gives CASSQRTSGVGRETQYF.

The chain carries TRBV9 and TRBJ1-2, with unresolved D. The germline V and J ends were trimmed by 3 bases and 3 bases, with 18 bases remaining between them. The V gene's germline CDR1 is SGDLS and CDR2 YYNGEE. The CDR3 spans 16 residues. The CDR3 bases are TGTGCCAGCAGCGCTCGGACGCGGCCAAGACACTATGGCTACACCTTC. It encodes CASSARTRPRHYGYTF. Looking up the rest from reference TRBV9 and TRBJ1-2 gives the full variable domain: DSGVTQTPKHLITATGQRVTLRCSPRSGDLSVYWYQQSLDQGLQFLIQYYNGEERAKGNILERFSAQQFPDLHSELNLSSLELGDSALYFCASSARTRPRHYGYTFGSGTRLTVV.

The chain recombines TRBV9 with TRBJ2-1; 7 bases align to TRBD2. Per germline, CDR1 SGDLS and CDR2 YYNGEE. The CDR3 is 14 amino acids. V lost 0 bases and J lost 8; bases outside the gene matches: 5. The CDR3 coding sequence is TGTGCCAGCAGCGTAGAGGGACTATGGCATGAGCAGTTCTTC. The encoded protein is CASSVEGLWHEQFF. Looking up the rest from reference TRBV9 and TRBJ2-1 gives the full variable domain: DSGVTQTPKHLITATGQRVTLRCSPRSGDLSVYWYQQSLDQGLQFLIQYYNGEERAKGNILERFSAQQFPDLHSELNLSSLELGDSALYFCASSVEGLWHEQFFGPGTRLTVL.

The genes are TRBV6-5 and TRBJ2-1, with D perhaps TRBD1 or TRBD2 (5 bases each). V lost 7 bases and J lost 2, with 12 bases in between. The CDR3 loop spans 14 amino acids. CDR1 and CDR2 from the germline V gene are MNHEY and SVGAGI. CDR3 coding DNA: TGTGCCAGCAAGGGGTGGGGAGCCTACAATGAGCAGTTCTTC. Amino acids: CASKGWGAYNEQFF.

The genes are TRBV7-9 and TRBJ1-1; 7 bases line up with TRBD1. J gave up 1 base and V 3 bases, and 14 bases lay outside the gene matches. Germline V gene data show CDR1 as SEHNR and CDR2 as FQNEAQ (reference sequence). This CDR3 contains 18 residues. The CDR3 reads CASSLGLLRGLENTEAFF. CDR3 nucleotide sequence: TGTGCCAGCAGCTTGGGTCTTTTGAGGGGGCTGGAGAACACTGAAGCTTTCTTT.

The rearrangement links TRBV7-6 to TRBJ2-1, with 8 nucleotides matching TRBD2. The CDR3 is made up of 20 amino acids. Germline CDR1 reads SGHVS; CDR2 reads FNYEAQ. V shed 4 bases and J 2 bases; nucleotides not matched to a gene: 19. In DNA, the CDR3 is TGTGCCAGCAGCTCCGGGGGGGGGACATCTGTGAGTAATACCTACAATGAGCAGTTCTTC. This sequence encodes CASSSGGGTSVSNTYNEQFF.

This chain joins TRBV30 and TRBJ2-3; 7 bases match TRBD2. This CDR3 is 13 amino acids long. Germline trimming cut 4 bases from V and 6 bases from J; bases unmatched to any gene: 7. The germline V gene encodes CDR1 GTSNPN and CDR2 SVGIG (reference sequence). CDR3 in DNA: TGTGCCTGGACATGGGGGGGTTCGGATACGCAGTATTTT. Translating it yields CAWTWGGSDTQYF.

The rearrangement links TRBV2 to TRBJ2-6; D remains unclear. Looked up from germline, CDR1 is SNHLY and CDR2 is FYNNEI. The ends were cut back, 1 base at V and 2 bases at J, with 9 bases in the middle. The CDR3 has 16 residues. The CDR3 bases are TGTGCCAGCAGTGAAGGCCCTAGAACTGGGGCCAACGTCCTGACTTTC. Its protein is CASSEGPRTGANVLTF. The whole variable domain, filled in from reference TRBV2 and TRBJ2-6, reads EPEVTQTPSHQVTQMGQEVILRCVPISNHLYFYWYRQILGQKVEFLVSFYNNEISEKSEIFDDQFSVERPDGSNFTLKIRSTKLEDSAMYFCASSEGPRTGANVLTFGAGSRLTVL.

This chain uses TRBV11-1 with TRBJ2-5, with D perhaps TRBD1 (5 bases). CDR1 and CDR2 from the germline V gene are SGHAT and FQDESV (reference sequence). Trimming cost V 5 bases and J 5 bases, with 15 bases left between them. The CDR3 runs 14 residues. The CDR3 DNA sequence: TGTGCCAGCAGCGACCAGGACATCCGGGAGACCCAGTACTTC. Translating gives CASSDQDIRETQYF.

The chain joins TRBV21-1 to TRBJ2-7; the DNA was not compared with TRBD2, the D call given in the table. TRBV21-1 is noted as a pseudogene. The CDR3 loop spans 19 amino acids. DNA for the CDR3: TGTGCCAGCAGCAAACTGGGGACAGCTCCTAGCGGGAGAAGATACGAGCAGTACTTC. Its protein product is CASSKLGTAPSGRRYEQYF.

The chain employs TRBV7-8 and TRBJ2-7; maybe TRBD1 (6 bases). V was cut by 3 bases and J by 2 bases, with 14 bases left in between. There are 15 residues in the CDR3. Germline V gene lookup returns CDR1 SGHVS and CDR2 FQNEAQ. The CDR3 sequence: CASSLVKGTTYEQYF. In DNA, the CDR3 is TGTGCCAGCAGCTTGGTAAAGGGGACAACCTACGAGCAGTACTTC.

The chain links TRBV6-5 to TRBJ2-7; D ambiguous. The CDR3 loop spans 12 amino acids. Germline V gene sequence: CDR1 MNHEY, CDR2 SVGAGI. V shed 5 bases and J shed 6 bases, with 11 bases lying between them. CDR3 sequence reads: CASSPKYSEQYF. CDR3 DNA sequence: TGTGCCAGCAGTCCGAAATATAGCGAGCAGTACTTC.

The chain joins TRBV28 to TRBJ1-5; D call uncertain. This CDR3 is 14 amino acids long. Germline CDR1 reads MDHEN; CDR2 reads SYDVKM. The V end lost 9 bases, the J end lost 2 bases, and 14 bases lay between the germline ends. CDR3 DNA: TGTGCCAGTCAGGAGGGTGGACGCAATCAGCCCCAGCATTTT. It translates to CASQEGGRNQPQHF.

The CDR3 region has the DNA TGTGCCAGCAGTGAAGTTTACCTCTCCTACGAGCAGTACTTC. Translation gives CASSEVYLSYEQYF. The chain combines TRBV6-1 with TRBJ2-7, with D hard to call. With 1 base removed from V and 0 bases from J, the gap between germline ends came to 7 bases. This CDR3 has 14 residues. Germline lookup yields CDR1 MNHNS and CDR2 SASEGT.

Comments on this clone: The same CDR3 arises from other DNA sequences in this sample as well. The chain employs TRBV27 and TRBJ2-7; TRBD1 matches at 7 bases. The CDR3 has 14 residues. After removal of 2 bases from V and 0 bases from J, the junction contained 1 base not matched to a gene. CDR1 MNHEY and CDR2 SMNVEV come from the germline V gene (reference sequence). The DNA of the CDR3 is TGTGCCAGCAGTTTAGACAGGGTCTCCTACGAGCAGTACTTC. Encoded protein: CASSLDRVSYEQYF.

The rearrangement uses TRBV7-6 and TRBJ2-5, with 11 positions matching TRBD2. The J segment lost 2 bases and the V segment lost 5 bases, leaving 4 bases of the junction unmatched. Germline loops: CDR1 SGHVS, CDR2 FNYEAQ. CDR3 length: 15 residues. This chain's CDR3 is CASSLGLAVQETQYF. The DNA for the CDR3 is TGTGCCAGCAGCCTGGGACTAGCGGTGCAAGAGACCCAGTACTTC. Full variable domain (missing parts from reference TRBV7-6 and TRBJ2-5): GAGVSQSPRYKVTKRGQDVALRCDPISGHVSLYWYRQALGQGPEFLTYFNYEAQQDKSGLPNDRFSAERPEGSISTLTIQRTEQRDSAMYRCASSLGLAVQETQYFGPGTRLLVL.

The chain joins TRBV19 to TRBJ1-6; 8 bases align to TRBD1. The CDR3 contains 15 residues. The germline CDR1 and CDR2 sequences are LNHDA and SQIVND (reference sequence). The V and J ends lost 6 bases and 6 bases, in that order; junction bases with no gene match: 7. This CDR3 reads CASSLRGQGNSPLHF. The CDR3 DNA follows: TGTGCCAGTAGCCTCCGCGGACAGGGTAATTCACCCCTCCACTTT.

V is TRBV29-1 and J is TRBJ2-5; D might be TRBD1 (5 bases). The CDR3 spans 12 residues. CDR1 SQVTM and CDR2 ANQGSEA come from the germline V gene. Trimming removed 6 bases from V and 2 bases from J, with 10 bases in between. The CDR3 sequence: CSVLDSQETQYF. For the CDR3, the DNA is TGCAGCGTCTTAGACAGTCAAGAGACCCAGTACTTC.

The genes are TRBV27 and TRBJ2-1; D ambiguous. The V end lost 4 bases, the J end lost 0 bases, and 10 bases lay between the germline ends. The CDR3 spans 15 residues. Germline V gene data show CDR1 as MNHEY and CDR2 as SMNVEV (reference sequence). The CDR3 DNA reads TGTGCCAGCAGTTCAGACTTGAGCTCCTACAATGAGCAGTTCTTC. Encoded protein: CASSSDLSSYNEQFF.

The CDR3 spells CASRALGTTNTGELFF. The CDR3 DNA is TGCGCCAGCAGAGCCCTCGGGACGACCAACACCGGGGAGCTGTTTTTT. The gene calls are TRBV5-1 and TRBJ2-2; either TRBD1 or TRBD2 may fit D (5 bases each). Germline V gives CDR1 SGHRS, CDR2 YFSETQ. V dropped 5 bases and J dropped 2 bases, with 16 bases sitting between them. The CDR3 sequence is 16 residues long.